The rows below give T cell receptor beta chains drawn from one sample of a study of blood T cell repertoires in COVID-19. Sequencing was performed with immunoSEQ multiplex PCR; in TCRdb, only in-frame clones are kept and a portion is missing. The sample holds roughly 250,000 clones, approximately 80% seen once. Sequencing used peripheral blood. These receptors all stem from a woman in her thirties or forties with active or convalescent COVID-19. The CDR3 runs from the conserved cysteine through the conserved F or W. The D gene is left open where the match is weak. Clone size is not always given. Where it is, it says once, few, many or a class for expanded clones.

d_call: NA
clone_size: once
cdr3_length: 14
v_call: TRBV6-1
j_call: TRBJ1-1
cdr3_aa: CASSEARATGEAFF
cdr3_nt: TGTGCCAGCAGTGAAGCGCGAGCCACGGGGGAAGCTTTCTTT

d_call: NA
clone_size: NA
cdr3_length: 15
v_call: TRBV4-2
j_call: TRBJ2-7
cdr3_aa: CASSQEGRVENEQYF
cdr3_nt: TGTGCCAGCAGCCAAGAGGGCAGGGTCGAGAACGAGCAGTACTTC

d_call: NA
clone_size: once
cdr3_length: 11
v_call: TRBV12-3/TRBV12-4
j_call: TRBJ1-2
cdr3_aa: CANSAGYGYTF
cdr3_nt: TGTGCCAACAGCGCAGGGTATGGCTACACCTTC

d_call: TRBD1
clone_size: NA
cdr3_length: 16
v_call: TRBV9
j_call: TRBJ2-2
cdr3_aa: CASSGGRQGNTGELFF
cdr3_nt: TGTGCCAGCAGCGGAGGCCGACAGGGGAACACCGGGGAGCTGTTTTTT

d_call: NA
clone_size: many
cdr3_length: 12
v_call: TRBV5-1
j_call: TRBJ1-2
cdr3_aa: CASSLWGDGYTF
cdr3_nt: TGCGCCAGCAGCTTGTGGGGGGATGGCTACACCTTC

d_call: TRBD2
clone_size: NA
cdr3_length: 15
v_call: TRBV6-5
j_call: TRBJ2-3
cdr3_aa: CASRRAGGNTDTQYF
cdr3_nt: TGTGCCAGCAGGAGAGCGGGGGGGAACACAGATACGCAGTATTTT

d_call: TRBD1
clone_size: NA
cdr3_length: 10
v_call: TRBV9
j_call: TRBJ2-1
cdr3_aa: CASSRQGQFF
cdr3_nt: TGTGCCAGCAGCCGACAGGGCCAATTCTTC

d_call: TRBD1
clone_size: NA
cdr3_length: 16
v_call: TRBV10-3
j_call: TRBJ2-5
cdr3_aa: CAISTNRDRGQETQYF
cdr3_nt: TGTGCCATCAGCACCAACCGGGACAGGGGCCAAGAGACCCAGTACTTC

d_call: TRBD1
clone_size: NA
cdr3_length: 11
v_call: TRBV29-1
j_call: TRBJ2-1
cdr3_aa: CSVEASGTGVF
cdr3_nt: TGCAGCGTTGAAGCTTCCGGGACAGGGGTCTTC

d_call: TRBD1
clone_size: NA
cdr3_length: 14
v_call: TRBV28
j_call: TRBJ1-2
cdr3_aa: CASFGQGVNYGYTF
cdr3_nt: TGTGCCAGCTTCGGACAGGGAGTAAACTATGGCTACACCTTC

d_call: NA
clone_size: NA
cdr3_length: 15
v_call: TRBV29-1
j_call: TRBJ2-5
cdr3_aa: CSVEEPTGPRETQYF
cdr3_nt: TGCAGCGTTGAAGAGCCGACAGGCCCCCGAGAGACCCAGTACTTC

d_call: NA
clone_size: NA
cdr3_length: 14
v_call: TRBV5-1
j_call: TRBJ1-1
cdr3_aa: CASSPHRENTEAFF
cdr3_nt: TGCGCCAGCAGCCCCCACAGGGAGAACACTGAAGCTTTCTTT

d_call: NA
clone_size: NA
cdr3_length: 13
v_call: TRBV11-2
j_call: TRBJ1-1
cdr3_aa: CASSYSGGTEAFF
cdr3_nt: TGTGCCAGCAGCTATTCCGGGGGGACTGAAGCTTTCTTT

d_call: TRBD1
clone_size: NA
cdr3_length: 18
v_call: TRBV4-1
j_call: TRBJ1-2
cdr3_aa: CASSQAGRGQGAGVGYTF
cdr3_nt: TGCGCCAGCAGCCAAGCCGGTCGGGGCCAGGGGGCGGGTGTTGGCTACACCTTC

d_call: NA
clone_size: NA
cdr3_length: 15
v_call: TRBV11-2
j_call: TRBJ2-5
cdr3_aa: CASSLDGGRQETQYF
cdr3_nt: TGTGCCAGCAGCTTAGATGGGGGCCGCCAAGAGACCCAGTACTTC

d_call: TRBD1
clone_size: NA
cdr3_length: 14
v_call: TRBV6-5
j_call: TRBJ2-1
cdr3_aa: CASSRGQGAGEQFF
cdr3_nt: TGTGCCAGCAGCCGAGGACAGGGAGCAGGTGAGCAGTTCTTC

d_call: TRBD1
clone_size: NA
cdr3_length: 16
v_call: TRBV27
j_call: TRBJ1-6
cdr3_aa: CASSLVGGRANSPLHF
cdr3_nt: TGTGCCAGCAGTTTGGTAGGGGGCAGAGCTAATTCACCCCTCCACTTT

d_call: NA
clone_size: NA
cdr3_length: 14
v_call: TRBV7-3
j_call: TRBJ2-2
cdr3_aa: CASSVSGYTGELFF
cdr3_nt: TGTGCCAGCAGCGTCTCAGGGTACACCGGGGAGCTGTTTTTT

d_call: TRBD1
clone_size: NA
cdr3_length: 14
v_call: TRBV30
j_call: TRBJ1-5
cdr3_aa: CAWSVRQGNQPQHF
cdr3_nt: TGTGCCTGGAGTGTACGACAGGGGAATCAGCCCCAGCATTTT

d_call: NA
clone_size: NA
cdr3_length: 15
v_call: TRBV4-1
j_call: TRBJ2-2
cdr3_aa: CASSQDLGNTGELFF
cdr3_nt: TGCGCCAGCAGCCAAGATCTAGGGAACACCGGGGAGCTGTTTTTT

d_call: TRBD2
clone_size: few
cdr3_length: 14
v_call: TRBV9
j_call: TRBJ2-1
cdr3_aa: CASSGLADYNEQFF
cdr3_nt: TGTGCCAGCAGCGGACTAGCGGACTACAATGAGCAGTTCTTC

d_call: TRBD1
clone_size: NA
cdr3_length: 14
v_call: TRBV5-1
j_call: TRBJ1-6
cdr3_aa: CASSPGQVDSPLHF
cdr3_nt: TGCGCCAGCAGCCCGGGACAGGTGGATTCACCCCTCCACTTT

d_call: NA
clone_size: few
cdr3_length: 13
v_call: TRBV11-2
j_call: TRBJ1-6
cdr3_aa: CASSPKRNSPLHF
cdr3_nt: TGTGCCAGCAGCCCCAAGCGGAATTCACCCCTCCACTTT

d_call: TRBD2
clone_size: NA
cdr3_length: 17
v_call: TRBV6-1
j_call: TRBJ2-7
cdr3_aa: CASSEPGLAGALLEQYF
cdr3_nt: TGTGCCAGCAGTGAACCGGGACTAGCGGGTGCCCTTCTCGAGCAGTACTTC

d_call: NA
clone_size: once
cdr3_length: 16
v_call: TRBV15
j_call: TRBJ1-1
cdr3_aa: CATSRDGGNGDTEAFF
cdr3_nt: TGTGCCACCAGCAGAGACGGGGGGAACGGAGATACTGAAGCTTTCTTT

d_call: NA
clone_size: few
cdr3_length: 13
v_call: TRBV5-6
j_call: TRBJ1-6
cdr3_aa: CASSLTAQSPLHF
cdr3_nt: TGTGCCAGCAGCTTAACAGCCCAATCACCCCTCCACTTT

d_call: TRBD2
clone_size: NA
cdr3_length: 15
v_call: TRBV7-3
j_call: TRBJ2-1
cdr3_aa: CASSYLAGGYNEQFF
cdr3_nt: TGTGCCAGCAGCTACCTAGCGGGGGGGTACAATGAGCAGTTCTTC

d_call: NA
clone_size: once
cdr3_length: 13
v_call: TRBV7-9
j_call: TRBJ1-3
cdr3_aa: CASSYQTGNTIYF
cdr3_nt: TGTGCCAGCAGCTATCAGACTGGAAACACCATATATTTT

d_call: NA
clone_size: NA
cdr3_length: 14
v_call: TRBV28
j_call: TRBJ1-6
cdr3_aa: CASSAPGPYSPLHF
cdr3_nt: TGTGCCAGCAGTGCGCCGGGTCCTTATTCACCCCTCCACTTT

d_call: TRBD1
clone_size: once
cdr3_length: 16
v_call: TRBV18
j_call: TRBJ2-2
cdr3_aa: CASSAQQGANTGELFF
cdr3_nt: TGTGCCAGCTCAGCCCAACAGGGGGCTAACACCGGGGAGCTGTTTTTT

d_call: TRBD1
clone_size: NA
cdr3_length: 14
v_call: TRBV27
j_call: TRBJ1-1
cdr3_aa: CASSLSPGGLEAFF
cdr3_nt: TGTGCCAGCAGTTTATCTCCAGGGGGACTTGAAGCTTTCTTT

d_call: NA
clone_size: NA
cdr3_length: 14
v_call: TRBV10-2
j_call: TRBJ2-5
cdr3_aa: CASSESGGAKTQYF
cdr3_nt: TGCGCCAGCAGTGAGTCAGGGGGGGCAAAGACCCAGTACTTC

d_call: TRBD1
clone_size: NA
cdr3_length: 13
v_call: TRBV11-2
j_call: TRBJ1-4
cdr3_aa: CASSLDRVEKLFF
cdr3_nt: TGTGCCAGCAGCTTGGACAGGGTAGAAAAACTGTTTTTT

d_call: NA
clone_size: NA
cdr3_length: 15
v_call: TRBV7-9
j_call: TRBJ1-2
cdr3_aa: CASSLEAARRHGYTF
cdr3_nt: TGTGCCAGCAGCTTAGAGGCGGCCCGACGGCATGGCTACACCTTC

d_call: TRBD1
clone_size: NA
cdr3_length: 14
v_call: TRBV5-4
j_call: TRBJ2-7
cdr3_aa: CASSLKQGAGEQYF
cdr3_nt: TGTGCCAGCAGCTTGAAACAGGGGGCGGGGGAGCAGTACTTC

d_call: TRBD1
clone_size: NA
cdr3_length: 16
v_call: TRBV19
j_call: TRBJ1-1
cdr3_aa: CASSPRLRQGSAEAFF
cdr3_nt: TGTGCCAGTAGTCCTAGATTAAGACAGGGTAGCGCTGAAGCTTTCTTT

d_call: TRBD1
clone_size: once
cdr3_length: 16
v_call: TRBV19
j_call: TRBJ1-4
cdr3_aa: CASSMEAGTGVEKLFF
cdr3_nt: TGTGCCAGTAGTATGGAAGCCGGGACAGGGGTTGAAAAACTGTTTTTT

d_call: NA
clone_size: NA
cdr3_length: 15
v_call: TRBV7-2
j_call: TRBJ1-5
cdr3_aa: CASSAGTFSNQPQHF
cdr3_nt: TGTGCCAGCAGCGCCGGGACATTTAGCAATCAGCCCCAGCATTTT

d_call: NA
clone_size: few
cdr3_length: 16
v_call: TRBV15
j_call: TRBJ1-4
cdr3_aa: CATSSGDTSSAEKLFF
cdr3_nt: TGTGCCACCAGCAGTGGGGACACTTCCTCGGCGGAAAAACTGTTTTTT

d_call: TRBD1
clone_size: NA
cdr3_length: 13
v_call: TRBV4-1
j_call: TRBJ1-2
cdr3_aa: CASSRGTGDGYTF
cdr3_nt: TGCGCCAGCAGCCGAGGGACAGGGGACGGCTACACCTTC

d_call: TRBD2
clone_size: once
cdr3_length: 17
v_call: TRBV3-1/TRBV3-2
j_call: TRBJ2-1
cdr3_aa: CASSQGLAGGRYNEQFF
cdr3_nt: TGTGCCAGCAGCCAGGGACTAGCGGGGGGCCGCTACAATGAGCAGTTCTTC

d_call: NA
clone_size: NA
cdr3_length: 13
v_call: TRBV7-3
j_call: TRBJ2-1
cdr3_aa: CASSTGLSARLFF
cdr3_nt: TGTGCCAGCAGCACGGGACTTTCCGCCCGTCTGTTCTTC

d_call: TRBD1
clone_size: NA
cdr3_length: 15
v_call: TRBV5-1
j_call: TRBJ1-1
cdr3_aa: CASSADPTGGTEAFF
cdr3_nt: TGCGCCAGCTCCGCTGATCCTACAGGGGGCACTGAAGCTTTCTTT

d_call: NA
clone_size: few
cdr3_length: 14
v_call: TRBV5-6
j_call: TRBJ1-5
cdr3_aa: CASTNWGGNQPQHF
cdr3_nt: TGTGCCAGCACCAACTGGGGGGGCAATCAGCCCCAGCATTTT

d_call: NA
clone_size: NA
cdr3_length: 18
v_call: TRBV14
j_call: TRBJ2-3
cdr3_aa: CASSPLIGGGPGTDTQYF
cdr3_nt: TGTGCCAGCAGCCCCCTGATAGGGGGGGGCCCTGGCACAGATACGCAGTATTTT

d_call: TRBD1
clone_size: once
cdr3_length: 16
v_call: TRBV5-1
j_call: TRBJ1-2
cdr3_aa: CASSLDRGRRNYGYTF
cdr3_nt: TGCGCCAGCAGCTTGGACAGGGGGCGCAGGAACTATGGCTACACCTTC

d_call: TRBD2
clone_size: NA
cdr3_length: 14
v_call: TRBV18
j_call: TRBJ2-1
cdr3_aa: CASSPGLAGGVLVF
cdr3_nt: TGTGCCAGCTCACCAGGACTAGCGGGGGGGGTGTTGGTCTTC

d_call: NA
clone_size: NA
cdr3_length: 13
v_call: TRBV12-3/TRBV12-4
j_call: TRBJ2-3
cdr3_aa: CASSLQDFYTQYF
cdr3_nt: TGTGCCAGCAGTTTACAGGACTTTTATACGCAGTATTTT

d_call: NA
clone_size: NA
cdr3_length: 16
v_call: TRBV30
j_call: TRBJ1-5
cdr3_aa: CAWSREGRNSNQPQHF
cdr3_nt: TGTGCCTGGAGCCGGGAGGGTCGCAATAGCAATCAGCCCCAGCATTTT

d_call: NA
clone_size: NA
cdr3_length: 11
v_call: TRBV28
j_call: TRBJ1-1
cdr3_aa: CASLSGLEAFF
cdr3_nt: TGTGCCAGCCTCTCTGGGCTTGAAGCTTTCTTT

d_call: NA
clone_size: NA
cdr3_length: 14
v_call: TRBV29-1
j_call: TRBJ2-7
cdr3_aa: CSVENSGESYEQYF
cdr3_nt: TGCAGCGTTGAAAACTCAGGGGAGAGCTACGAGCAGTACTTC

d_call: TRBD1
clone_size: NA
cdr3_length: 14
v_call: TRBV28
j_call: TRBJ2-5
cdr3_aa: CATERTGAEGTQYF
cdr3_nt: TGTGCCACCGAGAGGACAGGGGCTGAAGGGACCCAGTACTTC

d_call: NA
clone_size: NA
cdr3_length: 13
v_call: TRBV18
j_call: TRBJ1-1
cdr3_aa: CASSQGVNTEAFF
cdr3_nt: TGTGCCAGCTCACAGGGGGTTAACACTGAAGCTTTCTTT

d_call: TRBD1
clone_size: NA
cdr3_length: 15
v_call: TRBV5-1
j_call: TRBJ2-1
cdr3_aa: CASSSGQGSYNEQFF
cdr3_nt: TGCGCCAGCAGCTCTGGACAGGGTTCCTACAATGAGCAGTTCTTC

d_call: TRBD1
clone_size: NA
cdr3_length: 14
v_call: TRBV7-2
j_call: TRBJ1-4
cdr3_aa: CASSPGGAFEKLFF
cdr3_nt: TGTGCCAGCAGCCCAGGGGGCGCGTTTGAAAAACTGTTTTTT